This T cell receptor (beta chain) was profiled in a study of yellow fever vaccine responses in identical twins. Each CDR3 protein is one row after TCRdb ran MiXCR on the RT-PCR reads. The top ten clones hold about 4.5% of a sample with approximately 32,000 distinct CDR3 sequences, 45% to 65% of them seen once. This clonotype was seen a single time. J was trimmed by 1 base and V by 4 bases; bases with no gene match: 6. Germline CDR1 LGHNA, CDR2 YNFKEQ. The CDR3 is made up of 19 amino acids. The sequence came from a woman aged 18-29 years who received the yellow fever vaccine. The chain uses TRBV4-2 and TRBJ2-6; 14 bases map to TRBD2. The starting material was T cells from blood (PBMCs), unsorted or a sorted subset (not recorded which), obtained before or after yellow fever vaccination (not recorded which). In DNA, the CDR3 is TGTGCCAGCAGCCTGTTGACTAGCGGGGGGGCTTCTGGGGCCAACGTCCTGACTTTC. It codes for CASSLLTSGGASGANVLTF.